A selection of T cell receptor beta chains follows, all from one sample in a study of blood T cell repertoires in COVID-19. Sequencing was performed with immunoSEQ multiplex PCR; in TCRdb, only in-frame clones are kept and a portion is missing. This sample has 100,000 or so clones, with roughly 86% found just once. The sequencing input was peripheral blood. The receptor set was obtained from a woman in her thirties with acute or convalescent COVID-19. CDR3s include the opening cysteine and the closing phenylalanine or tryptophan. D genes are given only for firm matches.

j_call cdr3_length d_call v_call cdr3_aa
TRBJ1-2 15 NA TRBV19 CASSPWGGADYGYTF
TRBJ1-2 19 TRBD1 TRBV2 CASQGFSGDRGNWKDGYTF
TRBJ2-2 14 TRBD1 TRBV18 CATPGQGNTGELFF
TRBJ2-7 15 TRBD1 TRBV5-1 CASSLVGTGSYEQYF
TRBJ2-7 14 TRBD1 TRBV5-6 CASIPGQASYEQYF
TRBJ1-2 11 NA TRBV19 CASSIGGGYTF
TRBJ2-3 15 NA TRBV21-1 CASIQWDRPLDTQYF
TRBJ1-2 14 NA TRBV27 CASSRGGSDRPPIF
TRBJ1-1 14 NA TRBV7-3 CASSPGGMNTEAFF
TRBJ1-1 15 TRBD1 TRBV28 CASSSRQGRRTEAFF
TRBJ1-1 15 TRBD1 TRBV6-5 CASSPRRQGLTEAFF
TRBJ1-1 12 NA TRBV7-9 CASRNPDTEAFF
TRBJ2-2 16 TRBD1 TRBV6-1 CASSEDRAEITGELFF
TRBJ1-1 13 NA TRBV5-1 CASSFSGETEAFF
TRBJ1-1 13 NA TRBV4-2 CASSPLGGAEAFF
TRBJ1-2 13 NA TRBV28 CASGDSRVSGYTF
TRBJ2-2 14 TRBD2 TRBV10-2 CASSPGLVNGELFF
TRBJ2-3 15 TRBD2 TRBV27 CASSSPSGRTDTQYF
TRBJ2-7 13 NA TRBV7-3 CASSPHAGYEQYF
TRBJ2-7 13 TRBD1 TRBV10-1 CASSWTGDPEQYF
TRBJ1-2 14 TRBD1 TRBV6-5 CASYRGLANYGYTF
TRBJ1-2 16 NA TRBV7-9 CASSLALAGPHYGYTF
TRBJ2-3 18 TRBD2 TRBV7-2 CASSRPPGASGGADTQYF
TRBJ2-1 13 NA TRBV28 CASTFGGLDNKFF
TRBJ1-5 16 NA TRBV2 CASSEGARGGNQPQHF
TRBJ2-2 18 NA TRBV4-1 CASSRFGSGDSDTGELFF
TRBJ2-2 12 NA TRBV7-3 CASSPQPGELFF
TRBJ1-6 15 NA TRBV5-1 CASTTGEIYNSPLHF
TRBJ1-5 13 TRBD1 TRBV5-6 CASSPGQDQPQHF
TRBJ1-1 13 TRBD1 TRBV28 CASTYLTGGRAFF
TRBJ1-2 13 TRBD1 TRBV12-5 CASGFTGGRSYTF
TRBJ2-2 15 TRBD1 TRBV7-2 CASSPDRGIGGELFF
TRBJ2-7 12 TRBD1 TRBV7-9 CASSFDRDEQYF
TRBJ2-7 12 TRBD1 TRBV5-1 CASGDRAYEQYF
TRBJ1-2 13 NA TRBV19 CASSTQQGRGYTF
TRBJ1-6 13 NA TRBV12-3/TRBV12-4 CASRYREYSPLHF
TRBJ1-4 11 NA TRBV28 CASTLGEKLFF
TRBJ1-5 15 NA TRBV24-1 CATSDTGSPNQPQHF
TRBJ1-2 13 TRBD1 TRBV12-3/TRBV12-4 CASSSQGDYGYTF
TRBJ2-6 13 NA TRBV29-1 CSVFISGANVLTF
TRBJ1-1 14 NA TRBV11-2 CASTNPGGNTEAFF
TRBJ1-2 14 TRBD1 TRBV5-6 CASSLWDRGYGYTF
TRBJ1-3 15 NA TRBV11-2 CASSLERGPGNTIYF
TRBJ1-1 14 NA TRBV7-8 CASSNAAGRTEAFF
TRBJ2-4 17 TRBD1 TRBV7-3 CASSSITGDLAKNIQYF
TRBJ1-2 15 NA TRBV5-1 CASSPGGSANYGYTF
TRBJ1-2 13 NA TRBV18 CASSPGGASGYTF
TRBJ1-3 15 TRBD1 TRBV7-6 CASSFGQGKGNTIYF
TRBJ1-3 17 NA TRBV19 CASSLTTGRGSGNTIYF
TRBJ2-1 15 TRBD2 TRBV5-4 CASSPGGLAPNEQFF
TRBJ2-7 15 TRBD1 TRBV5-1 CASSLGQASSYEQYF
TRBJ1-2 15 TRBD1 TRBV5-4 CASSLAGQGSYGYTF
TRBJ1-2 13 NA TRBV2 CASSWSGFGGYTF
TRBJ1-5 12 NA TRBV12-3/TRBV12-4 CASSLYNQPQHF
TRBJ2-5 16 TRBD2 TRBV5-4 CASSLGPSGGQETQYF
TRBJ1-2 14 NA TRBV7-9 CASSSGDGSRGYTF
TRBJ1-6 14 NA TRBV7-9 CASSLSGQNSPLHF
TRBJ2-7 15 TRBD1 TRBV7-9 CASSPGQGRVYEQYF
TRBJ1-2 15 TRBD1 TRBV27 CASRVGQGVGYGYTF